Following are 19 T cell receptor beta chains from one sample sequenced in a study of T-cell reconstitution after alpha-beta-depleted transplantation in children. For TCRbeta, the library was prepared with unique molecular identifiers. TCRdb itself ran the PCR reads through MiXCR, one entry per CDR3 protein. Among 15,000 to 20,000 distinct CDR3 sequences listed, 4.5% to 6% were seen once. The sequencing used PBMCs, collected before TCRalphabeta/CD19-depleted stem cell transplant. Receptors originate from a boy aged 5-17 years with acute lymphoblastic leukemia, due to receive a stem cell transplant.

In this sample, this clonotype turned up many times. The chain joins TRBV12-3 or TRBV12-4 to TRBJ2-7, with D unresolved. CDR3 length: 12 residues. Between the trimmed V and J ends, which lost 1 base and 3 bases, there was a span of 4 bases. CDR3: CASSLGLYEQYF. Written as DNA, the CDR3 is TGTGCCAGCAGTTTAGGCCTCTACGAGCAGTACTTC.

This clonotype occurred many times. The gene calls are TRBV28 and TRBJ1-2, with D tentatively TRBD1 (6 bases). The CDR3 extends over 13 amino acids. In germline, CDR1 is MDHEN, CDR2 SYDVKM. V lost 5 bases and J 3 bases, leaving 10 bases between the germline ends. Here the CDR3 reads CASSHRVDYGYTF. CDR3 sequence (DNA): TGTGCCAGCAGTCACAGGGTTGACTATGGCTACACCTTC.

This clonotype has ten or more counts. V usage is TRBV20-1 and J usage is TRBJ1-4; possibly TRBD1 for D (6 bases). The V and J ends lost 3 bases and 0 bases respectively, with 14 bases between them. Germline CDR1 reads DFQATT; CDR2 reads SNEGSKA (reference sequence). The CDR3 runs to 16 residues. CDR3 sequence: CSASPGHLTTNEKLFF. The CDR3 bases are TGCAGTGCTAGCCCGGGACACCTAACAACTAATGAAAAACTGTTTTTT.

This clonotype turned up a few times. The chain is built from TRBV5-1 and TRBJ2-5; 13 bases line up with TRBD2. Germline values: CDR1 SGHRS, CDR2 YFSETQ. The CDR3 totals 16 residues. Trimming at V came to 5 bases and at J to 4 bases, leaving 8 bases not matched to a gene. The CDR3 spells CASRTLAGGPSETQYF. In nucleotides, the CDR3 is TGCGCCAGCAGGACACTAGCGGGAGGGCCCTCAGAGACCCAGTACTTC.

The V and J genes are TRBV12-3 or TRBV12-4 and TRBJ2-7; 9 nucleotides agree with TRBD1. V shed 5 bases, J shed 5 bases, and the junction held 10 bases outside the gene matches. The CDR3 is 15 residues long. CDR3 in amino acids: CASSRTGGGSHEQYF. CDR3 sequence (DNA): TGTGCCAGCAGTCGTACAGGGGGCGGATCTCACGAGCAGTACTTC.

This clonotype was counted at least ten times. This chain connects TRBV5-1 to TRBJ2-1, with D possibly TRBD2 on 5 matching bases. CDR1 SGHRS and CDR2 YFSETQ come from the germline V gene. Trimming took off 7 bases at V and 7 bases at J, with 18 bases between the two ends. This CDR3 comprises 14 residues. The CDR3 bases are TGCGCCAGCCAAAGGAGGTACGGGCAGAATGAGCAGTTCTTC. It specifies CASQRRYGQNEQFF.

This clonotype was counted many times. The chain uses TRBV12-3 or TRBV12-4 and TRBJ1-1, with D perhaps TRBD1 (5 bases). The CDR3 spans 14 residues. The ends were cut back, 2 bases at V and 1 base at J, with 8 bases in the middle. The CDR3 loop reads CASSLRGANTEAFF. The CDR3 DNA follows: TGTGCCAGCAGTTTACGAGGGGCGAACACTGAAGCTTTCTTT.

The sample holds many counts of this clonotype. The chain combines TRBV3-1 with TRBJ2-5; the match to TRBD1 covers 7 bases. V was pared by 1 base and J by 4 bases, with 6 bases of the junction left unmatched. The germline V gene encodes CDR1 LGHDT and CDR2 YNNKEL (reference sequence). The length of the CDR3 is 15 residues. The CDR3 loop reads CASSQGQGWRETQYF. In nucleotides, the CDR3 is TGTGCCAGCAGCCAAGGACAGGGCTGGCGAGAGACCCAGTACTTC.

At least ten counts were recorded for this clonotype. The chain employs TRBV28 and TRBJ2-1, with 11 bases fitting TRBD1. Germline V gene sequence: CDR1 MDHEN, CDR2 SYDVKM. The CDR3 is 15 residues long. V trimming: 4 bases; J trimming: 10 bases; junction bases outside the gene matches: 9. In DNA form, the CDR3 reads TGTGCCAGCAGTTGGCGGGACAGGGGGACGCTGGAGCAGTTCTTC. Translated: CASSWRDRGTLEQFF.

This clonotype was counted at least ten times. The gene calls are TRBV6-5 and TRBJ1-2; no firm D call. There are 13 residues in the CDR3. The germline CDR1 and CDR2 sequences are MNHEY and SVGAGI. V gave up 7 bases and J gave up 5 bases, with 14 bases separating them. The CDR3 DNA is TGTGCCAGCATGGCCGGGAAGGGTTATGGCTACACCTTC. Residues: CASMAGKGYGYTF.

This clonotype appeared many times. The chain has TRBV7-2 and TRBJ2-1; no firm D call. V lost 5 bases and J 9 bases, leaving 11 bases between the germline ends. The CDR3 runs 12 residues. Germline V gives CDR1 SGHTA, CDR2 FQGNSA. CDR3 sequence reads: CASSTVVPEQFF. The CDR3 nucleotides read TGTGCCAGCAGCACCGTCGTCCCTGAGCAGTTCTTC.

This clonotype rates as medium-sized (0.01 to 0.1%). The chain employs TRBV5-5 and TRBJ2-1, with D tentatively TRBD1 (5 bases). CDR1 and CDR2 from the germline V gene are SGHKS and YYEKEE (reference sequence). V dropped 7 bases and J dropped 7 bases, with 21 bases sitting between them. CDR3 length: 15 amino acids. The CDR3 protein is CASGQGPPSRNEQFF. The CDR3 DNA reads TGTGCCAGCGGGCAGGGTCCCCCTTCGCGGAATGAGCAGTTCTTC.

This clonotype was seen many times. J is TRBJ2-7 and V is TRBV13; a weak D match, TRBD1 (5 bases). The germline V gene encodes CDR1 PRHDT and CDR2 FYEKMQ (reference sequence). The CDR3 totals 14 residues. The V end lost 2 bases, the J end lost 2 bases, and 10 bases lay between the germline ends. CDR3 bases: TGTGCCAGCAGCTTACAGGGTAATCCCTACGAGCAGTACTTC. Translating it yields CASSLQGNPYEQYF.

Relative to its sample, this clonotype is medium-sized. The CDR3 nucleotides are TGTGCCAGCTCACCTGCTTACTCCTACGAGCAGTACTTC. Translation gives CASSPAYSYEQYF. This chain uses TRBV18 with TRBJ2-7, with D unclear. Trimming stripped 3 bases from V and 0 bases from J, with 6 bases between. Germline CDR1 and CDR2: KGHSH and LQKENI. This CDR3 is built from 13 residues.

In this sample, this clonotype turned up many times. The chain couples TRBV7-8 to TRBJ2-7, with D uncertain. The CDR3 has 12 residues. Trimming took 5 bases from V and 2 from J, leaving 7 bases between them. Per the germline V gene, CDR1 is SGHVS and CDR2 is FQNEAQ. CDR3 loop: CASSLGTYEQYF. In DNA form, the CDR3 reads TGTGCCAGCAGCCTAGGTACCTACGAGCAGTACTTC.

This clonotype was found many times. V usage is TRBV20-1 and J usage is TRBJ2-7, with D possibly called TRBD1 or TRBD2 (5 bases each). The germline gives CDR1 DFQATT, CDR2 SNEGSKA (reference sequence). Trimming removed 6 bases from V and 0 bases from J, with 15 bases in between. This CDR3 contains 14 residues. This CDR3 reads CSALRDGLSYEQYF. Here the CDR3 DNA reads TGCAGTGCGCTCCGGGACGGGCTCTCCTACGAGCAGTACTTC.

This clonotype was recorded many times. The V call is TRBV7-9, the J call TRBJ2-5; D not certain. V lost 3 bases, J lost 7 bases, and 9 bases lay in between. The germline gives CDR1 SEHNR, CDR2 FQNEAQ (reference sequence). The CDR3 totals 12 residues. The CDR3 reads CASSFPRSTQYF. The CDR3 nucleotides read TGTGCCAGCAGCTTCCCCCGGTCGACCCAGTACTTC.

This clonotype came up a few times. V and J are TRBV7-9 and TRBJ1-1; D is uncertain. Per germline, CDR1 SEHNR and CDR2 FQNEAQ (reference sequence). Trimming pared 5 bases from V and 2 bases from J, leaving 12 bases between. The CDR3 extends over 14 amino acids. The CDR3: CASSHGTPNTEAFF. CDR3 DNA sequence: TGTGCCAGCAGCCACGGAACCCCCAACACTGAAGCTTTCTTT.

There are many counts of this clonotype. The chain couples TRBV28 to TRBJ2-2; D not certain. Per the germline V gene, CDR1 is MDHEN and CDR2 is SYDVKM. V was pared by 7 bases and J by 2 bases, with 11 bases between. CDR3 length equals 14 residues. CDR3 coding DNA: TGTGCCAGCACCCAATGGGAAAACACCGGGGAGCTGTTTTTT. Protein: CASTQWENTGELFF.